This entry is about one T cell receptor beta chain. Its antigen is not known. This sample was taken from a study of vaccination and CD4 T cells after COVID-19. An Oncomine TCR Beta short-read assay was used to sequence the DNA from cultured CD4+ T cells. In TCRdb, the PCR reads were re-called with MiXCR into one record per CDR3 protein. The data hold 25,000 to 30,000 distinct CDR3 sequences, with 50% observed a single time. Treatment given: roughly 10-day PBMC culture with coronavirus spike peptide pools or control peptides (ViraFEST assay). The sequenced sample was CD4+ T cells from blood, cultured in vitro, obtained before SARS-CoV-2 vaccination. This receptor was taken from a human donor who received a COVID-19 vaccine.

The CDR3 reads CAISDGAGQETQYF. The CDR3 DNA is TGTGCCATCAGTGATGGAGCAGGCCAAGAGACCCAGTACTTC. The genes are TRBV10-3 and TRBJ2-5, with D unresolved. Looked up from germline, CDR1 is ENHRY and CDR2 is SYGVKD. V lost 3 bases and J lost 1, with 9 bases in between. CDR3 length: 14 residues.